A single sample is the source of the 25 T cell receptor beta chains below, sequenced in a study of regulatory T cells in long-lasting Graves disease. Stated time point: persistent/refractory GD, antithyroid drugs over 5 years with positive TRAb. Following extraction of RNA from PBMCs, that RNA was used to make the TCR library. Combining iRepertoire HTBI primers with Arm-PCR of CDR3 regions, the authors built TCR beta libraries. Each CDR3 protein gets one entry after TCRdb re-called the multiplex PCR reads with MiXCR. This sample has roughly 400,000 distinct CDR3 sequences; around 20% occur once, and the top ten carry 13% to 15%. Sequences were derived from peripheral blood mononuclear cells (PBMCs), sampled when the disease was refractory, from a patient treated with antithyroid drugs. The receptor source for this set is a female donor with Graves disease.

This clonotype was recorded many times. V and J are TRBV28 and TRBJ2-5; 8 bases are a match to TRBD2. CDR1 is MDHEN, CDR2 SYDVKM, per germline. With 5 bases clipped from V and 3 bases from J, the junction kept 2 bases outside the gene matches. The CDR3 spans 13 residues. The DNA of the CDR3 is TGTGCCAGCAGTGGGGGACTAGAAGAGACCCAGTACTTC. Translation: CASSGGLEETQYF.

This clonotype was counted at least ten times. The chain is built from TRBV11-2 and TRBJ2-5; D may be TRBD2 (6 bases). CDR1 SGHAT and CDR2 FQNNGV come from the germline V gene. The CDR3 covers 15 residues. Trimming pared 5 bases from V and 7 bases from J, leaving 20 bases between. CDR3 bases: TGTGCCAGCAGCGTCGGGACTGGGGGTGAGGGGACCCAGTACTTC. Translated: CASSVGTGGEGTQYF.

The V and J genes are TRBV20-1 and TRBJ1-6, with no clear D. Germline lookup yields CDR1 DFQATT and CDR2 SNEGSKA (reference sequence). V was clipped by 6 bases and J by 4 bases, with 22 bases between them. The CDR3 length is 17 residues. The chain's CDR3 is CSAETLARSLYNSPLHF. As DNA, the CDR3 is TGCAGTGCCGAAACCCTGGCCAGGAGTTTGTATAATTCACCCCTCCACTTT.

This clonotype was seen a single time. This may stem from a read error, because a much larger clone lies one nucleotide away. The chain's CDR3 is CASSYGTGLTYAQYF. CDR3 DNA: TGTGCCAGCAGCTACGGAACAGGACTTACCTACGCGCAGTACTTC. The V and J genes are TRBV7-3 and TRBJ2-7; D might be TRBD1 or TRBD2, each matching 5 bases. The CDR3 contains 15 residues. Germline CDR1 reads SGHTA; CDR2 reads FQGTGA.

Concerning this clonotype: Sequence at one end of the junction differs from germline and may be a read error. The rearrangement joins TRBV12-3 or TRBV12-4 to TRBJ2-7, with D perhaps matching TRBD1 (7 bases). The CDR3 runs 13 residues. This CDR3 is CAGSGQGGNEQYF. The CDR3, as DNA: TGTGCCGGCAGTGGGCAGGGGGGAAACGAGCAGTACTTC.

The chain couples TRBV25-1 to TRBJ1-2; D is possibly TRBD1 (5 bases). V was clipped by 2 bases and J by 8 bases, with 12 bases between them. The CDR3 spans 13 residues. The germline CDR1 and CDR2 sequences are MGHDK and SYGVNS. The CDR3 DNA is TGTGCCAGCAGTGAACGGGGGGTGCGGGGCTACACCTTC. It specifies CASSERGVRGYTF.

This clonotype was seen a few times. This chain joins TRBV28 and TRBJ2-3, with D perhaps assigned TRBD1 or TRBD2 (5 bases each). CDR1 MDHEN and CDR2 SYDVKM come from the germline V gene. CDR3 length: 15 amino acids. V shed 8 bases and J shed 2 bases, with 17 bases lying between them. The DNA for the CDR3 is TGTGCCAGCGCCACCGGGACGAGACTCACAGATACGCAGTATTTT. Protein product: CASATGTRLTDTQYF.

The CDR3 is CSAIPRDRGLYEQYF. DNA of the CDR3: TGCAGTGCTATCCCCCGGGACAGGGGGTTGTACGAGCAGTACTTC. The rearrangement uses TRBV20-1 and TRBJ2-7, with 11 bases that match TRBD1. Per germline, CDR1 DFQATT and CDR2 SNEGSKA (reference sequence). After removal of 4 bases from V and 4 bases from J, the junction contained 9 bases not matched to a gene. This CDR3 contains 15 residues.

About this clonotype itself: A much larger clone differs by one base, so this may be a read error. This chain joins TRBV30 and TRBJ1-2; TRBD1 matches at 7 bases. This CDR3 is 14 amino acids long. Germline CDR1 is GTSNPN and CDR2 is SVGIG (reference sequence). CDR3 nucleotides: TGTGCCTGGAGTGTACTCGGGACAGATTATGGCTGCACCTTC. Protein: CAWSVLGTDYGCTF.

This clonotype was observed a few times. The chain couples TRBV20-1 to TRBJ1-5; 8 bases line up with TRBD1. The V gene end was trimmed by 0 bases and the J gene end by 2 bases; junction bases not matched to a gene: 3. In germline, CDR1 is DFQATT, CDR2 SNEGSKA (reference sequence). The CDR3 length is 15 residues. CDR3 region: CSARDRGLGNQPQHF. The CDR3 DNA follows: TGCAGTGCTAGAGACAGGGGGCTGGGCAATCAGCCCCAGCATTTT.

This clonotype was observed many times. This chain connects TRBV3-1 to TRBJ2-2; TRBD2 matches at 15 bases. Losses at the gene ends were 3 bases for V and 6 bases for J; bases not matched to a gene: 2. CDR3 length: 16 amino acids. Germline loops: CDR1 LGHDT, CDR2 YNNKEL (reference sequence). CDR3 DNA sequence: TGTGCCAGCAGCCAGGGACTAGCGGGAGGACCCGGGGAGCTGTTTTTT. Protein product: CASSQGLAGGPGELFF.

A few counts support this clonotype. The chain couples TRBV28 to TRBJ2-7, with TRBD2 as a possible D gene (6 bases). The CDR3 sequence is 16 residues long. The germline V gene has CDR1 MDHEN and CDR2 SYDVKM. V lost 11 bases and J 0 bases, leaving 23 bases between the germline ends. The CDR3 region has the DNA TGTGCCGGCAATGTGGACGGTTCGGACTACTCCTACGAGCAGTACTTC. It yields the protein CAGNVDGSDYSYEQYF.

As DNA, the CDR3 is TGTGCCAGCAGCCAAGGCCCTAGCGGGAGAGGCACAGATACGCAGTATTTT. Amino acid sequence: CASSQGPSGRGTDTQYF. V usage is TRBV3-1 and J usage is TRBJ2-3; the match to TRBD2 covers 10 bases. Germline V CDR1 and CDR2: LGHDT, YNNKEL (reference sequence). The CDR3 length is 17 residues. V lost 1 base to trimming and J lost 1 base; unmatched junction nucleotides: 5.

This clonotype was picked up many times. V usage is TRBV15 and J usage is TRBJ2-7; 10 bases agree with TRBD2. V shed 1 base and J 5 bases; nucleotides not matched to a gene: 8. Per the germline V gene, CDR1 is LNHNV and CDR2 is YYDKDF (reference sequence). This CDR3 is built from 16 residues. The CDR3, as DNA: TGTGCCACCAGCAGAGGGCTAGCGGGAGTATACAACGAGCAGTACTTC. As protein: CATSRGLAGVYNEQYF. The full variable domain, rest sourced from reference TRBV15 and TRBJ2-7, is DAMVIQNPRYQVTQFGKPVTLSCSQTLNHNVMYWYQQKSSQAPKLLFHYYDKDFNNEADTPDNFQSRRPNTSFCFLDIRSPGLGDTAMYLCATSRGLAGVYNEQYFGPGTRLTVT.

The V gene is TRBV28, the J gene TRBJ2-2; TRBD2 might be the D (5 bases). Germline values: CDR1 MDHEN, CDR2 SYDVKM. This CDR3 has 13 amino acids. V shed 3 bases and J shed 7 bases, with 9 bases lying between them. The CDR3 bases are TGTGCCAGCAGTTTGGGCGGGTACGGGGAGCTGTTTTTT. It codes for CASSLGGYGELFF. Looking up the rest from reference TRBV28 and TRBJ2-2 gives the full variable domain: DVKVTQSSRYLVKRTGEKVFLECVQDMDHENMFWYRQDPGLGLRLIYFSYDVKMKEKGDIPEGYSVSREKKERFSLILESASTNQTSMYLCASSLGGYGELFFGEGSRLTVL.

About this clonotype itself: An end of the junction differs from the germline gene, which may be a read error. The rearrangement uses TRBV7-9 and TRBJ2-7, with D uncertain. Germline CDR1 and CDR2: SEHNR and FQNEAQ (reference sequence). The CDR3 covers 15 residues. The DNA for the CDR3 is TGTGCCAGCAGCTCTCTGGCCATGGTTCCTTCCGAGCGGTACTTC. It codes for CASSSLAMVPSERYF.

This clonotype was picked up many times. This sequence joins TRBV6-5 and TRBJ1-2; 7 nucleotides agree with TRBD1. The junction had 5 bases not matched to a gene; V was cut back by 2 bases and J by 2 bases. Germline loops: CDR1 MNHEY, CDR2 SVGAGI. This CDR3 spans 15 amino acids. This CDR3 is CASSYNEDRNYGYTF. The CDR3 coding sequence is TGTGCCAGCAGTTACAACGAGGACAGGAACTATGGCTACACCTTC.

This clonotype turned up a few times. CDR3 sequence reads: CASSLRGEEQYF. The CDR3 DNA is TGTGCCAGTAGCCTGAGGGGGGAAGAGCAGTACTTC. The genes are TRBV19 and TRBJ2-7, with D perhaps TRBD1 or TRBD2 (6 bases each). Germline CDR1 is LNHDA and CDR2 is SQIVND (reference sequence). V was cut by 6 bases and J by 7 bases, with 13 bases left in between. The CDR3 sequence is 12 residues long.

The rearrangement joins TRBV7-9 to TRBJ2-5, with TRBD2 matching 7 bases. Germline values: CDR1 SEHNR, CDR2 FQNEAQ (reference sequence). V lost 3 bases and J lost 2; bases outside the gene matches: 6. The CDR3 consists of 15 residues. CDR3 DNA sequence: TGTGCCAGCAGCTTTCGTAAGCGGGGACAAGAGACCCAGTACTTC. Encoded protein: CASSFRKRGQETQYF.

Ten or more counts support this clonotype. The rearrangement uses TRBV7-2 and TRBJ1-1; no reliable D call. Trimming cost V 1 base and J 8 bases, with 8 bases left between them. CDR1 is SGHTA and CDR2 is FQGNSA in the germline V gene. The CDR3 sequence is 12 residues long. As DNA, the CDR3 is TGTGCCAGCAGCTTAGATGTATCGGAAGCTTTCTTT. Translating it yields CASSLDVSEAFF.

This clonotype was counted a few times. The V and J genes are TRBV20-1 and TRBJ1-1, with TRBD1 matching over 8 bases. Trimming removed 3 bases from V and 4 bases from J; junction bases left unmatched: 10. Germline V lookup: CDR1 DFQATT, CDR2 SNEGSKA (reference sequence). This CDR3 has 15 amino acids. The CDR3 DNA sequence: TGCAGTGCTAGGGGCAGGGGGCAGGTGGGCACTGAAGCTTTCTTT. Encoded protein: CSARGRGQVGTEAFF.

The chain links TRBV5-6 to TRBJ1-1; unclear D gene. Germline V gene lookup returns CDR1 SGHDT and CDR2 YYEEEE. The length of the CDR3 is 11 residues. Trimming stripped 4 bases from V and 8 bases from J, with 9 bases between. CDR3 region: CASSTAEEAFF. The CDR3 DNA is TGTGCCAGCAGCACTGCAGAGGAAGCTTTCTTT.

This clonotype was recorded a few times. V gene TRBV9 combines with J gene TRBJ1-2; TRBD1 aligns across 7 bases. This CDR3 has 13 amino acids. V was pared by 3 bases and J by 7 bases, with 6 bases of the junction left unmatched. Germline V gene data show CDR1 as SGDLS and CDR2 as YYNGEE. In DNA form, the CDR3 reads TGTGCCAGCAGCGCTCGACAGGGAGGTGGCTACACCTTC. Translating gives CASSARQGGGYTF.

This clonotype was seen more than once but under ten times. The chain carries TRBV30 and TRBJ1-1; 10 bases map to TRBD1. The germline gives CDR1 GTSNPN, CDR2 SVGIG (reference sequence). The V and J ends lost 2 bases and 5 bases, in that order; junction bases with no gene match: 8. The CDR3 extends over 15 amino acids. This CDR3 is CAWSSTPGQGTEAFF. Here the CDR3 DNA reads TGTGCCTGGAGTTCAACTCCGGGACAGGGGACTGAAGCTTTCTTT.

The rearrangement joins TRBV5-1 to TRBJ1-5; no reliable D call. This CDR3 comprises 19 residues. CDR1 and CDR2 (germline): SGHRS, YFSETQ. The V end was cut by 5 bases, the J end by 1 base, with 25 bases between. This CDR3 reads CASSYPTRTSPISNQPQHF. Written as DNA, the CDR3 is TGCGCCAGCAGTTATCCGACCAGAACATCCCCTATCAGCAATCAGCCCCAGCATTTT.